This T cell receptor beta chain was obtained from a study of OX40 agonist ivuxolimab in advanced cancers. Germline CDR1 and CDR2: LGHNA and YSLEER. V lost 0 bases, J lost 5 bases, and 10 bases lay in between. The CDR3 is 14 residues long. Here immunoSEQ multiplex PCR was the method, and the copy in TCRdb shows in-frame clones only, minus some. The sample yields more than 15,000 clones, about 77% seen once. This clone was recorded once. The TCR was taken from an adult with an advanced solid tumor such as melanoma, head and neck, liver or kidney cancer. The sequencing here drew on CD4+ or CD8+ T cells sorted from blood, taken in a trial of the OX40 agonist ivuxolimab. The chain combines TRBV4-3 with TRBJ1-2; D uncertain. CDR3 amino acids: CASSQDEEGYGYTF. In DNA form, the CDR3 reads TGCGCCAGCAGCCAAGATGAGGAGGGATATGGCTACACCTTC.